What follows are 18 T cell receptor beta chains derived from one specimen sequenced in a study of blood T cell repertoires in COVID-19. Clones were read by immunoSEQ multiplex PCR, and TCRdb kept only the in-frame ones, dropping some. This sample yields just under 40,000 clones, of which 85% to 90% are seen a single time; about 25% belongs to the top ten. Material for sequencing was peripheral blood. The receptors were sampled from a man aged 50 to 60 with active or convalescent COVID-19.

This clone is a singleton in its sample. The V gene is TRBV7-2, the J gene TRBJ2-5, with a tentative D call TRBD2 (6 bases). Germline CDR1 and CDR2: SGHTA and FQGNSA. Deletions cut 2 bases from V and 3 bases from J, with 10 bases between. The CDR3 is 14 residues long. Here the CDR3 DNA reads TGTGCCAGCAGCTTACAAGGCGGGGAAGAGACCCAGTACTTC. Translating gives CASSLQGGEETQYF.

This rearrangement joins TRBV10-3 to TRBJ2-7; D gene uncertain. The germline CDR1 and CDR2 sequences are ENHRY and SYGVKD. V was clipped by 2 bases and J by 0 bases, with 8 bases between them. CDR3 length equals 14 residues. The CDR3 nucleotides read TGTGCCATCAGTGAGGACAAATACTCCTACGAGCAGTACTTC. It translates to CAISEDKYSYEQYF.

The chain is built from TRBV9 and TRBJ1-3; 7 bases are shared with TRBD1. The CDR3 sequence is 15 residues long. Germline CDR1 reads SGDLS; CDR2 reads YYNGEE. The trim removed 6 bases at V and 4 bases at J, leaving 10 bases unmatched. The CDR3 loop is CASNDLRGLGNTIYF. DNA for the CDR3: TGTGCCAGCAACGATTTGAGGGGGCTGGGAAACACCATATATTTT.

The chain is built from TRBV18 and TRBJ1-5; possibly TRBD1 for D (6 bases). The CDR3 has 16 residues. The V end lost 4 bases, the J end lost 5 bases, and 18 bases lay between the germline ends. Germline assignment: CDR1 KGHSH and CDR2 LQKENI. CDR3 sequence: CASSLRTDSTDQPQHF. The CDR3 DNA follows: TGTGCCAGCTCACTCCGGACAGATTCGACCGATCAGCCCCAGCATTTT.

This clone has a single count. The V and J genes are TRBV7-9 and TRBJ1-1; 7 bases line up with TRBD1. Germline V gives CDR1 SEHNR, CDR2 FQNEAQ (reference sequence). The V and J ends lost 5 bases and 4 bases, in that order; junction bases with no gene match: 7. CDR3 size: 14 residues. The CDR3 DNA sequence: TGTGCCAGCAGCCCTCGACAGGGCTCCACTGAAGCTTTCTTT. This translates into CASSPRQGSTEAFF.

The chain carries TRBV7-9 and TRBJ2-2; 11 bases align to TRBD1. Germline CDR1 reads SEHNR; CDR2 reads FQNEAQ (reference sequence). With 3 bases clipped from V and 9 bases from J, the junction kept 6 bases outside the gene matches. This CDR3 is 15 amino acids long. The CDR3 DNA sequence: TGTGCCAGCAGCTTGGACAGGGGGCAAGTTAGGGAGCTGTTTTTT. This translates into CASSLDRGQVRELFF.

The rearrangement joins TRBV20-1 to TRBJ2-1; TRBD2 matches at 10 bases. This CDR3 is 17 amino acids long. CDR1 and CDR2 from the germline V gene are DFQATT and SNEGSKA (reference sequence). V shed 3 bases, J shed 4 bases, and the junction held 12 bases outside the gene matches. CDR3 residues: CSASDHWVAGGYNEQFF. CDR3 in DNA: TGCAGTGCTAGTGACCATTGGGTAGCGGGGGGATACAATGAGCAGTTCTTC.

The table lists this clone with a count of one. The J gene is TRBJ2-5, the V gene TRBV2; TRBD2 matches at 7 bases. The CDR3 runs to 15 residues. CDR1 and CDR2 from the germline V gene are SNHLY and FYNNEI. Trimming cost V 0 bases and J 2 bases; bases outside gene matches: 3. The CDR3 DNA is TGTGCCAGCAGTGAAGCAGGGCGGGAGCAAGAGACCCAGTACTTC. Protein product: CASSEAGREQETQYF. Full variable domain (outside the CDR3, taken from reference TRBV2 and TRBJ2-5): EPEVTQTPSHQVTQMGQEVILRCVPISNHLYFYWYRQILGQKVEFLVSFYNNEISEKSEIFDDQFSVERPDGSNFTLKIRSTKLEDSAMYFCASSEAGREQETQYFGPGTRLLVL.

The chain recombines TRBV18 with TRBJ2-2; TRBD1 matches 7 bases. Unmatched junction bases numbered 6, after V lost 5 bases and J lost 0 bases. The germline CDR1 and CDR2 sequences are KGHSH and LQKENI. The CDR3 is 16 amino acids. DNA for the CDR3: TGTGCCAGCTCATCCCGACAGGGAACGAACACCGGGGAGCTGTTTTTT. Amino acid sequence: CASSSRQGTNTGELFF.

V usage is TRBV19 and J usage is TRBJ1-5; D remains ambiguous. The CDR3 runs 18 residues. From germline, CDR1 is LNHDA and CDR2 SQIVND (reference sequence). Trimming took off 7 bases at V and 2 bases at J, with 24 bases between the two ends. CDR3 sequence: CASKFTAYSGEGNQPQHF. In DNA form, the CDR3 reads TGTGCCAGTAAGTTTACAGCCTACTCTGGGGAGGGCAATCAGCCCCAGCATTTT.

This clone is a singleton in its sample. The chain links TRBV12-3 or TRBV12-4 to TRBJ2-7, with TRBD1 as a possible D gene (5 bases). This CDR3 has 13 residues. The V gene lost 5 bases and the J gene lost 7 bases, with 15 bases spanning the gap. CDR3 in DNA: TGTGCCAGCAGTGACAGTACGACGTCGGAGCAGTACGTC. Protein sequence: CASSDSTTSEQYV.

The V call is TRBV7-2, the J call TRBJ1-1, with D tentatively TRBD1 (6 bases). This CDR3 has 16 amino acids. Germline CDR1 is SGHTA and CDR2 is FQGNSA. V was pared by 0 bases and J by 1 base, with 12 bases between. The CDR3 DNA follows: TGTGCCAGCAGCTTAGCTAGGGGGTCGGGGAACACTGAAGCTTTCTTT. Its translation: CASSLARGSGNTEAFF.

This chain joins TRBV19 and TRBJ1-5; tentative D call: TRBD1 (5 bases). The CDR3 is made up of 16 amino acids. Trimming cost V 4 bases and J 4 bases, with 17 bases left between them. Germline CDR1 and CDR2: LNHDA and SQIVND (reference sequence). The CDR3 here is CASSTPSDTRNQPQHF. The CDR3 DNA sequence: TGTGCCAGTAGTACCCCTTCGGACACCCGTAATCAGCCCCAGCATTTT.

This sequence joins TRBV10-2 and TRBJ2-5, with 7 bases lining up with TRBD1. The V and J ends lost 1 base and 5 bases, in that order; junction bases with no gene match: 7. Germline V gene sequence: CDR1 WSHSY, CDR2 SAAADI. The CDR3 length is 15 residues. Written as DNA, the CDR3 is TGCGCCAGCAGTGAGTATAGGGGGCAACGGGAGACCCAGTACTTC. As protein: CASSEYRGQRETQYF.

The J gene is TRBJ2-1, the V gene TRBV2; TRBD2 aligns across 11 bases. Germline assignment: CDR1 SNHLY and CDR2 FYNNEI. The CDR3 is 17 residues long. V was pared by 5 bases and J by 7 bases, with 13 bases of the junction left unmatched. As DNA, the CDR3 is TGTGCCAGCAGTATACTAGCGGGGGAAGCAGTTAGGAATGAGCAGTTCTTC. Residues: CASSILAGEAVRNEQFF. Complete variable domain (other parts from reference TRBV2 and TRBJ2-1): EPEVTQTPSHQVTQMGQEVILRCVPISNHLYFYWYRQILGQKVEFLVSFYNNEISEKSEIFDDQFSVERPDGSNFTLKIRSTKLEDSAMYFCASSILAGEAVRNEQFFGPGTRLTVL.

V usage is TRBV7-9 and J usage is TRBJ2-1; 10 bases agree with TRBD1. The V segment lost 5 bases and the J segment 16 bases; nucleotides outside the gene matches: 8. In germline, CDR1 is SEHNR, CDR2 FQNEAQ (reference sequence). This CDR3 contains 12 residues. The CDR3 protein is CASSRQGARIFF. The CDR3 nucleotides read TGTGCCAGCAGCCGACAGGGGGCGAGAATCTTCTTC. The full variable domain, rest sourced from reference TRBV7-9 and TRBJ2-1, is DTGVSQNPRHKITKRGQNVTFRCDPISEHNRLYWYRQTLGQGPEFLTYFQNEAQLEKSRLLSDRFSAERPKGSFSTLEIQRTEQGDSAMYLCASSRQGARIFFGPGTRLTVL.

The chain combines TRBV10-3 with TRBJ2-5, with 10 bases identical to TRBD2. Germline trimming cut 7 bases from V and 2 bases from J; bases unmatched to any gene: 7. Per the germline V gene, CDR1 is ENHRY and CDR2 is SYGVKD. The CDR3 runs 15 residues. The CDR3 spells CAINGGSGGQETQYF. In nucleotides, the CDR3 is TGTGCCATCAATGGAGGTAGCGGGGGGCAAGAGACCCAGTACTTC.

The chain has TRBV3-1 (or the pseudogene TRBV3-2) and TRBJ1-4; perhaps TRBD1 as D (6 bases). V was cut by 4 bases and J by 7 bases, with 16 bases left in between. The germline V gene has CDR1 LGHDT and CDR2 YNNKEL (reference sequence). This CDR3 spans 15 amino acids. In DNA form, the CDR3 reads TGTGCCAGCAGCCCAGGAGGACAGTTTAGTGAAAAACTGTTTTTT. It translates to CASSPGGQFSEKLFF.